This is a list of T cell receptor beta chains from one sample in a study of T cell repertoires in cytomegalovirus infection. Using its own MiXCR run on the reads, TCRdb lists one record per CDR3 protein. The sample includes some 200,000 distinct CDR3 sequences, approximately 19% of them seen just once. The sample comprised PBMCs. These receptors all come from a human donor in good health (CMV status not recorded). Some clones in this sample may be carry-over from other donors' samples. Each CDR3 is given with its conserved first and last residue. A D gene is named only where the DNA matches it firmly. Size values are once, few and many counts, or a class for expanded clones, and some rows have none.

V	D	J	size	CDR3	DNA
TRBV6-2/TRBV6-3	-	TRBJ1-2	-	CASCTGTAHYTF	TGTGCCAGCTGCACCGGGACGGCGCACTACACCTTC
TRBV28	-	TRBJ1-5	many	CASSPRRGNQPQHF	TGTGCCAGCAGTCCCCGCAGGGGCAATCAGCCCCAGCATTTT
TRBV18	-	TRBJ2-1	few	CASSPVRSANNEQFF	TGTGCCAGCTCACCAGTAAGGAGCGCGAACAATGAGCAGTTCTTC
TRBV7-9	-	TRBJ2-4	-	CASSLEGARRGGIQYF	TGTGCCAGCAGCTTAGAGGGGGCAAGGCGTGGGGGGATTCAGTACTTC
TRBV9	TRBD1	TRBJ1-1	-	CASSPRTGINTEAFF	TGTGCCAGCAGCCCCCGGACAGGGATTAACACTGAAGCTTTCTTT
TRBV6-5	TRBD1	TRBJ1-1	few	CASKFTSGTGYTEAFF	TGTGCCAGCAAATTTACATCGGGGACAGGCTACACTGAAGCTTTCTTT
TRBV6-2/TRBV6-3	-	TRBJ2-7	few	CASSYSFSVGGHEQYF	TGTGCCAGCAGTTACTCTTTTAGCGTCGGCGGTCACGAGCAGTACTTC
TRBV20-1	-	TRBJ1-3	few	CSASVRSGNTIYF	TGCAGTGCTAGCGTCCGGTCTGGAAACACCATATATTTT
TRBV28	TRBD1	TRBJ2-7	few	CASSSTAGTGFYEQYF	TGTGCCAGCAGTTCCACCGCCGGGACAGGTTTTTACGAGCAGTACTTC
TRBV14	TRBD2	TRBJ2-3	few	CASSKRGLAGRGTDTQYF	TGTGCCAGCAGCAAAAGGGGACTAGCGGGAAGAGGCACAGATACGCAGTATTTT
TRBV15	-	TRBJ1-2	-	CATSEGEMGYTF	TGTGCCACCAGCGAGGGGGAGATGGGCTACACCTTC
TRBV29-1	-	TRBJ2-1	-	CSVEVRRASEQFF	TGCAGCGTTGAAGTGCGCAGGGCATCCGAGCAGTTCTTC